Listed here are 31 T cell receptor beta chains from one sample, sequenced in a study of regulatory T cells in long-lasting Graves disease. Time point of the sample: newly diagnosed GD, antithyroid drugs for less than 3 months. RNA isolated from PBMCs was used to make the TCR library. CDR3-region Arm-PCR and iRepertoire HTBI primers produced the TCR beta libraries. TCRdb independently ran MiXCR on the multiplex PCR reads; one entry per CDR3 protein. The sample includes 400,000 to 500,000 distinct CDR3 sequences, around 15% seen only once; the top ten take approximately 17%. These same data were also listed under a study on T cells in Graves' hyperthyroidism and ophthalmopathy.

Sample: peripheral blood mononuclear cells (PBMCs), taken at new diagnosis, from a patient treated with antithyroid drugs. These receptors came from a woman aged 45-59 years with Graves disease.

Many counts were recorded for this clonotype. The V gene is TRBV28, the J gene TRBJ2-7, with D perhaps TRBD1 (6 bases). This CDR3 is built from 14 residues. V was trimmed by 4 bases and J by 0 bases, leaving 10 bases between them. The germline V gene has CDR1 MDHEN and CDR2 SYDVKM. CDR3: CASSSEQGSYEQYF. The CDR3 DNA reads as TGTGCCAGCAGTTCCGAACAGGGCTCCTACGAGCAGTACTTC.

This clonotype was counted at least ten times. The CDR3 reads CASSLTDGNSYEQYF. For the CDR3, the DNA is TGTGCCAGCAGTTTAACGGACGGAAACTCCTACGAGCAGTACTTC. The rearrangement links TRBV28 to TRBJ2-7; no definite D call. V lost 2 bases, J lost 0 bases, and 11 bases lay in between. Germline V gene sequence: CDR1 MDHEN, CDR2 SYDVKM. The CDR3 is made up of 15 amino acids.

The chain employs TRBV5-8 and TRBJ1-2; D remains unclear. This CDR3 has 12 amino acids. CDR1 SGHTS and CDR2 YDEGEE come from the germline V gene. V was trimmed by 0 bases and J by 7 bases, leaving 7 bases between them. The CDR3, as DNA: TGTGCCAGCAGCTTGGTACCGGGTGGCTACACCTTC. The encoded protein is CASSLVPGGYTF.

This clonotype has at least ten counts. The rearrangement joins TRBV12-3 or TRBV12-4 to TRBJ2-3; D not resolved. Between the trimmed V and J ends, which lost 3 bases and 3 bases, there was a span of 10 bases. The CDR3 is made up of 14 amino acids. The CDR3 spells CASSFLLETDTQYF. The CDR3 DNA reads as TGTGCCAGCAGTTTTCTGCTGGAGACAGATACGCAGTATTTT.

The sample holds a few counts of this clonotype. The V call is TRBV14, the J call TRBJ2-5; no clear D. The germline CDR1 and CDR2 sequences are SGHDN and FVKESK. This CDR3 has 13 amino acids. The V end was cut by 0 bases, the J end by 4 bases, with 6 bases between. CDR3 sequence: CASSQDLGETQYF. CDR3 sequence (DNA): TGTGCCAGCAGCCAAGATCTTGGAGAGACCCAGTACTTC.

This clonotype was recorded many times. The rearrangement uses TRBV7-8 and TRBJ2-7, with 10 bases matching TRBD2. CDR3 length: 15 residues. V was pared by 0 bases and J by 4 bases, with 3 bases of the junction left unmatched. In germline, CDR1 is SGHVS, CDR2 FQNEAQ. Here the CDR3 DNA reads TGTGCCAGCAGCTTAGCGCTAGCGGGAGTGTACGAGCAGTACTTC. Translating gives CASSLALAGVYEQYF.

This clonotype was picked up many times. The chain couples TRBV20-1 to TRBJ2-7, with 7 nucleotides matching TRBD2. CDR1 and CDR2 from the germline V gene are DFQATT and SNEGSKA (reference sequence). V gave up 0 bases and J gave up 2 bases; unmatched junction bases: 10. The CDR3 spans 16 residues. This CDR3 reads CSARDQAGGSAYEQYF. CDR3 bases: TGCAGTGCTAGAGATCAAGCTGGCGGGAGCGCCTACGAGCAGTACTTC.

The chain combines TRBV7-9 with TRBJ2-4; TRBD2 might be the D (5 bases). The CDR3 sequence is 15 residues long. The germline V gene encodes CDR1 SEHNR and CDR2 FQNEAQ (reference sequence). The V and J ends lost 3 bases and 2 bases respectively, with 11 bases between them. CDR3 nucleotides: TGTGCCAGCAGCTTTTGGGGAGTCCCCAAAAACATTCAGTACTTC. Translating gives CASSFWGVPKNIQYF.

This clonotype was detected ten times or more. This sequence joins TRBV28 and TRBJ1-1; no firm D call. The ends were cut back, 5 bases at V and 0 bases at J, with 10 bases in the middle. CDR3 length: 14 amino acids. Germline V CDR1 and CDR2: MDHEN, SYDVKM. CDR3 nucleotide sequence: TGTGCCAGCAGTGCCCCTCAGTTGAACACTGAAGCTTTCTTT. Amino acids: CASSAPQLNTEAFF. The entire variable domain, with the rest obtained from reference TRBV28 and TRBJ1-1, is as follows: DVKVTQSSRYLVKRTGEKVFLECVQDMDHENMFWYRQDPGLGLRLIYFSYDVKMKEKGDIPEGYSVSREKKERFSLILESASTNQTSMYLCASSAPQLNTEAFFGQGTRLTVV.

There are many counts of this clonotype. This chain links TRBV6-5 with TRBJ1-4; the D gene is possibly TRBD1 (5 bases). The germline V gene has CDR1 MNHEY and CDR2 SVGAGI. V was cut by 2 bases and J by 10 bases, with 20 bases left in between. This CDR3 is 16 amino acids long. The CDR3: CASSYGSADRGGKLFF. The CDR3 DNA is TGTGCCAGCAGTTACGGCAGCGCGGATAGGGGCGGAAAACTGTTTTTT.

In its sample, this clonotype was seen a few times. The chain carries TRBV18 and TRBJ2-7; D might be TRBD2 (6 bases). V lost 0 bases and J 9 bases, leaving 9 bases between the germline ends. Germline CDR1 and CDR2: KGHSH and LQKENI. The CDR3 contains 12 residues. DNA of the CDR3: TGTGCCAGCTCACCACCGGAGGGTTCGCAGTACTTC. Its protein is CASSPPEGSQYF.

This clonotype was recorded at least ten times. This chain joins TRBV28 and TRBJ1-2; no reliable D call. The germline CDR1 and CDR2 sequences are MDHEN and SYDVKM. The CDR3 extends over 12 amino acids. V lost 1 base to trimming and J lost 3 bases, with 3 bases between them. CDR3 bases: TGTGCCAGCAGTTTATCGGACTATGGCTACACCTTC. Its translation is CASSLSDYGYTF.

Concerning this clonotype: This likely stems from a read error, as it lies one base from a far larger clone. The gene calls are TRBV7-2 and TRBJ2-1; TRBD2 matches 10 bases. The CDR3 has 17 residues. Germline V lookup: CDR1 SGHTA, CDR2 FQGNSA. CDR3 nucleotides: TGTGTCAGCAGCTTAGAACTAGCGGGGAACTCCTACAATGAGCAGTTCTTC. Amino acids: CVSSLELAGNSYNEQFF.

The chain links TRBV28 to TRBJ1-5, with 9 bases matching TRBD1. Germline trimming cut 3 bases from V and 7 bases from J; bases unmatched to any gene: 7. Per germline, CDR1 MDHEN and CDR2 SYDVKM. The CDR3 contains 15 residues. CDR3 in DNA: TGTGCCAGCAGTTTCCCAGGACAGGGGATCCAGCCCCAGCATTTT. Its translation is CASSFPGQGIQPQHF.

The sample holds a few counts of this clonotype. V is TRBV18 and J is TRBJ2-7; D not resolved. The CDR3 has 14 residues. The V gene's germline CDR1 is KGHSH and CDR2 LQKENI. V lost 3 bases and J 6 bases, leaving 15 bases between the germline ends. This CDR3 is CASSPPKGSGEQYF. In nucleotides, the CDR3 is TGTGCCAGCTCACCGCCTAAAGGTTCTGGCGAGCAGTACTTC.

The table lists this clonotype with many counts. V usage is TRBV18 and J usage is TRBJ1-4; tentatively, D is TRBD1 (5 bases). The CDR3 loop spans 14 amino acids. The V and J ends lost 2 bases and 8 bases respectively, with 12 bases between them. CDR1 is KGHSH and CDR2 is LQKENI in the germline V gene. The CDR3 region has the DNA TGTGCCAGCTCACCAAGGGGAGGAGGCGAAAAACTGTTTTTT. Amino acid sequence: CASSPRGGGEKLFF.

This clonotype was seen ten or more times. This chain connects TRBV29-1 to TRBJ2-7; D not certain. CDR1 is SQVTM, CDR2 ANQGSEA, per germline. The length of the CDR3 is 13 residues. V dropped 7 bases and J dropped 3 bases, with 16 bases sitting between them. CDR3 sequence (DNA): TGCAGCGCCCGGGCCGCATACTACTACGAGCAGTACTTC. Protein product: CSARAAYYYEQYF.

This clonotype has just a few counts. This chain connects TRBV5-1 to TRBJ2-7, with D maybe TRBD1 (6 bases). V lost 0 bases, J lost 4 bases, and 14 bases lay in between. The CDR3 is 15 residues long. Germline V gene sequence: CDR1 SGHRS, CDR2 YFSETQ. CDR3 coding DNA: TGCGCCAGCAGCTTGGTCGGCAGCCAGGGGTACGAGCAGTACTTC. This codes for CASSLVGSQGYEQYF.

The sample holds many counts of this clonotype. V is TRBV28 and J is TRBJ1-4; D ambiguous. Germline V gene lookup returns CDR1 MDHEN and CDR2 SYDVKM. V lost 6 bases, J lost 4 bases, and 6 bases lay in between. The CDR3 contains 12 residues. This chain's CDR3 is CASRTYNEKLFF. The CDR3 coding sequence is TGTGCCAGCAGGACATATAATGAAAAACTGTTTTTT.

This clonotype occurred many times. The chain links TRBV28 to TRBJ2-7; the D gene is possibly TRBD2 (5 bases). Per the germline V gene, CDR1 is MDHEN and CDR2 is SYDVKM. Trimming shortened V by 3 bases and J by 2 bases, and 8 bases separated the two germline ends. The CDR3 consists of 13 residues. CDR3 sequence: CASSFPGTYEQYF. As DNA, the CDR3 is TGTGCCAGCAGTTTCCCCGGGACCTACGAGCAGTACTTC.

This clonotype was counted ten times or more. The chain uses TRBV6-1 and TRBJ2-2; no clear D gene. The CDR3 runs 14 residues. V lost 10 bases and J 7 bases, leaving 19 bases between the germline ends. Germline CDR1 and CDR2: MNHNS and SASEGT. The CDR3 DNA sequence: TGTGCCACAACCCCCCTCTGGAGTGGCGGGGAGCTGTTTTTT. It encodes CATTPLWSGGELFF.

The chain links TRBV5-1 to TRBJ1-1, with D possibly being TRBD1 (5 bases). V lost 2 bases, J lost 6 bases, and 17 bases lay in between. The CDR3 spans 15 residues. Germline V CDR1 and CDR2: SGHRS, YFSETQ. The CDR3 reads CASSFTRTGDPEAFF. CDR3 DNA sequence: TGCGCCAGCAGCTTTACACGGACGGGGGACCCTGAAGCTTTCTTT.

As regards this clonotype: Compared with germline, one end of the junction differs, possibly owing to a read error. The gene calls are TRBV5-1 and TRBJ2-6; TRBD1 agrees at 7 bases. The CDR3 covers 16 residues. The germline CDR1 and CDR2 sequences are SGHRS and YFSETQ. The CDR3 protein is CASSLGRGLGASVLTF. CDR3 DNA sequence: TGCGCCAGCAGCTTGGGTAGGGGGCTCGGGGCCAGCGTCCTGACTTTC.

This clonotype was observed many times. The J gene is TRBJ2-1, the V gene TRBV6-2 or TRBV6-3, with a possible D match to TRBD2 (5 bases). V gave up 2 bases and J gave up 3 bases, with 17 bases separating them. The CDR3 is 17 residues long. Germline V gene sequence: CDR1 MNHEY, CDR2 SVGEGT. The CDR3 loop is CASSYPKLQRFYNEQFF. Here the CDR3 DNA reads TGTGCCAGCAGTTACCCCAAACTGCAGCGGTTCTACAATGAGCAGTTCTTC.

The CDR3 protein is CSVKPGTPGEQYF. The CDR3 DNA is TGCAGCGTCAAACCGGGGACACCTGGAGAGCAGTACTTC. The chain carries TRBV29-1 and TRBJ2-7, with a possible D match to TRBD1 (6 bases). The V and J ends lost 6 bases and 7 bases respectively, with 19 bases between them. The CDR3 is made up of 13 amino acids. Per germline, CDR1 SQVTM and CDR2 ANQGSEA.

The CDR3 spells CASSFSQGAYNEQFF. In DNA, the CDR3 is TGTGCCAGCAGTTTCTCGCAGGGGGCTTACAATGAGCAGTTCTTC. The chain combines TRBV28 with TRBJ2-1; TRBD1 matches 8 bases. From germline, CDR1 is MDHEN and CDR2 SYDVKM. There are 15 residues in the CDR3. V shed 3 bases, J shed 4 bases, and the junction held 5 bases outside the gene matches.

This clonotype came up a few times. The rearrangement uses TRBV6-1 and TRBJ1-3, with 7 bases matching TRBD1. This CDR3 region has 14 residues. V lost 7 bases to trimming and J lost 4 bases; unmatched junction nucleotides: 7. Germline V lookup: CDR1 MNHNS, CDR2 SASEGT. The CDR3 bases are TGTGCCAGCAATCGACAGGGCTTCGGAAACACCATATATTTT. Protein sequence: CASNRQGFGNTIYF.

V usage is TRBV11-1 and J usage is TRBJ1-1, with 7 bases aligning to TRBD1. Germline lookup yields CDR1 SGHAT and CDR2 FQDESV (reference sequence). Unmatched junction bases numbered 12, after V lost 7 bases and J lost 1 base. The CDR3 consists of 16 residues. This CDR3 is CASKNRAGTANTEAFF. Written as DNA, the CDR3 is TGTGCCAGCAAAAACCGAGCCGGGACAGCGAACACTGAAGCTTTCTTT.

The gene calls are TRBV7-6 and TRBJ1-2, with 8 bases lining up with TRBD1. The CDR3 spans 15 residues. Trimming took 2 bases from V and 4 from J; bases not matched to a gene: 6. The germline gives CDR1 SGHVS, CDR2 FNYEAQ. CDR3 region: CASSLQQGGVYGYTF. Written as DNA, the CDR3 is TGTGCCAGCAGCTTACAACAGGGGGGAGTCTATGGCTACACCTTC.

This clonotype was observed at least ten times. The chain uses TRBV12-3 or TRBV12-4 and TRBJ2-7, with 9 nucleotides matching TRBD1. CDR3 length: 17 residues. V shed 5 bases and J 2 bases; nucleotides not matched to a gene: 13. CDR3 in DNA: TGTGCCAGCAGTCCCCCCGAAGGGACAGGGAGGGCCTACGAGCAGTACTTC. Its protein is CASSPPEGTGRAYEQYF.

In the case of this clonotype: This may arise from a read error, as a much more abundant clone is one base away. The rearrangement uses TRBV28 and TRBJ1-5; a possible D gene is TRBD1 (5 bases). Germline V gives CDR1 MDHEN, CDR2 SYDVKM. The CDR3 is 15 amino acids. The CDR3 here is CASSSGTPGNQPQNF. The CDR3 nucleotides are TGTGCCAGCAGTTCCGGGACTCCCGGGAACCAGCCCCAGAATTTT.